A single sample gave rise to the 5 T cell receptor beta chains below, sequenced in a study of T cell responses to AZD1222 COVID-19 vaccine. The data were produced by immunoSEQ multiplex PCR, yet TCRdb's version contains in-frame clones alone and is incomplete. This sample carries tens of thousands of clones, under 90% of them seen once, and the ten largest clones take about 1.3%. Sequencing was performed on peripheral blood, taken 28 days after the second AZD1222 dose. Source of these receptors: an adult who received the AZD1222 COVID-19 vaccine.

This chain uses TRBV3-1 (or the pseudogene TRBV3-2) with TRBJ1-5, with D unclear. Trimming removed 5 bases at V and 9 bases at J, with 11 bases between. The CDR3 has 12 residues. The germline gives CDR1 LGHDT, CDR2 YNNKEL (reference sequence). DNA for the CDR3: TGTGCCAGCAGCACCCATCCGGGGCCCCAGCATTTT. Translation gives CASSTHPGPQHF.

This chain uses TRBV20-1 with TRBJ2-1; D unclear. The CDR3 is made up of 14 amino acids. The V gene's germline CDR1 is DFQATT and CDR2 SNEGSKA (reference sequence). V was pared by 3 bases and J by 6 bases, with 15 bases between. The CDR3 DNA sequence: TGCAGTGCTAGTCTCCAACCCATCGCCAATGAGCAGTTCTTC. Amino acid sequence: CSASLQPIANEQFF.

As DNA, the CDR3 is TGTGCCAGCAGACCCCCGGTTAAAAGCGCAACTAACAATGAGCAGTTCTTC. It yields the protein CASRPPVKSATNNEQFF. The chain is built from TRBV7-9 and TRBJ2-1; no reliable D call. CDR1 and CDR2 (germline): SEHNR, FQNEAQ (reference sequence). Trimming shortened V by 6 bases and J by 5 bases, and 23 bases separated the two germline ends. The CDR3 covers 17 residues. The full variable domain, with the rest looked up from reference TRBV7-9 and TRBJ2-1, is DTGVSQNPRHKITKRGQNVTFRCDPISEHNRLYWYRQTLGQGPEFLTYFQNEAQLEKSRLLSDRFSAERPKGSFSTLEIQRTEQGDSAMYLCASRPPVKSATNNEQFFGPGTRLTVL.

This sequence joins TRBV5-4 and TRBJ2-7; 7 bases agree with TRBD2. Germline trimming cut 3 bases from V and 1 base from J; bases unmatched to any gene: 16. Looked up from germline, CDR1 is SGHNT and CDR2 is YYREEE (reference sequence). This CDR3 spans 18 amino acids. CDR3 residues: CASSSGSSGYYLSYEQYF. The CDR3 coding sequence is TGTGCCAGCAGCTCTGGGAGTAGCGGGTACTACCTTTCCTACGAGCAGTACTTC.

This chain links TRBV5-1 with TRBJ1-4, with TRBD1 matching over 9 bases. Germline V gene data show CDR1 as SGHRS and CDR2 as YFSETQ. V lost 5 bases, J lost 2 bases, and 4 bases stayed unmatched. There are 15 residues in the CDR3. CDR3 sequence: CASRWDRETNEKLFF. The CDR3, as DNA: TGCGCCAGCAGGTGGGACAGGGAGACTAATGAAAAACTGTTTTTT. The whole variable domain, filled in from reference TRBV5-1 and TRBJ1-4, reads KAGVTQTPRYLIKTRGQQVTLSCSPISGHRSVSWYQQTPGQGLQFLFEYFSETQRNKGNFPGRFSGRQFSNSRSEMNVSTLELGDSALYLCASRWDRETNEKLFFGSGTQLSVL.